The 21 T cell receptor beta chains below all came from one sample that was sequenced in a study of graft-versus-host responses after intestinal transplantation. Antigen specificity for these receptors is unknown. TCRdb's table, derived via immunoSEQ multiplex PCR, lists solely in-frame clones and lacks some. The table has about 83,000 clones, 85% to 90% seen once. Sequences were derived from unstimulated CD4+ T cells sorted from spleen or lymph node cells, sampled before intestinal transplant. The receptor set was obtained from a human donor who received an intestinal transplant.

The chain links TRBV29-1 to TRBJ2-1; a weak D match, TRBD2 (6 bases). The CDR3 consists of 14 residues. The germline V and J ends were trimmed by 2 bases and 0 bases, with 8 bases remaining between them. CDR1 is SQVTM and CDR2 is ANQGSEA in the germline V gene. Here the CDR3 reads CSVERGGSYNEQFF. The CDR3 nucleotides read TGCAGCGTTGAAAGGGGAGGCTCCTACAATGAGCAGTTCTTC.

This sequence joins TRBV5-1 and TRBJ2-1, with 13 bases that match TRBD2. V shed 0 bases, J shed 6 bases, and the junction held 6 bases outside the gene matches. Per germline, CDR1 SGHRS and CDR2 YFSETQ. This CDR3 comprises 17 residues. This CDR3 reads CASSLAGLAGALNEQFF. For the CDR3, the DNA is TGCGCCAGCAGCTTGGCCGGACTAGCGGGAGCTCTCAATGAGCAGTTCTTC.

This chain links TRBV20-1 with TRBJ2-1; D uncertain. CDR1 is DFQATT, CDR2 SNEGSKA, per germline (reference sequence). Trimming pared 5 bases from V and 3 bases from J, leaving 5 bases between. There are 11 residues in the CDR3. CDR3 sequence reads: CSAPNYNEQFF. CDR3 DNA sequence: TGCAGTGCTCCCAACTACAATGAGCAGTTCTTC.

The J gene is TRBJ1-2, the V gene TRBV5-4; 7 bases map to TRBD1. V dropped 4 bases and J dropped 4; count of bases not matched to a gene: 13. The CDR3 is made up of 16 amino acids. Germline V lookup: CDR1 SGHNT, CDR2 YYREEE (reference sequence). The CDR3 region is CASSPGQATGPYGYTF. The CDR3 nucleotides are TGTGCCAGCAGCCCAGGACAGGCAACGGGGCCCTATGGCTACACCTTC.

The genes are TRBV5-6 and TRBJ1-5; 10 nucleotides line up with TRBD1. The germline gives CDR1 SGHDT, CDR2 YYEEEE. The trim removed 6 bases at V and 6 bases at J, leaving 9 bases unmatched. The CDR3 spans 15 residues. The CDR3 coding sequence is TGTGCCAGCAACCATTCCGGGACAGGGGTTCAGCCCCAGCATTTT. Amino acids: CASNHSGTGVQPQHF.

This chain joins TRBV6-5 and TRBJ2-7; 7 positions match TRBD1. Germline V gives CDR1 MNHEY, CDR2 SVGAGI. CDR3 length equals 15 residues. V lost 0 bases to trimming and J lost 2 bases; unmatched junction nucleotides: 4. The CDR3 reads CASSYSGGATYEQYF. The CDR3, as DNA: TGTGCCAGCAGTTACTCAGGGGGCGCAACCTACGAGCAGTACTTC.

The CDR3 DNA sequence: TGTGCCAGCAGTGAACGGGGGGCTCGGACCGGGGAGCTGTTTTTT. Its protein is CASSERGARTGELFF. The chain carries TRBV6-1 and TRBJ2-2; D is possibly TRBD2 (7 bases). Germline CDR1 MNHNS, CDR2 SASEGT. V lost 2 bases to trimming and J lost 5 bases, with 12 bases between them. CDR3 length: 15 residues.

This clone has a handful of counts. J is TRBJ2-7 and V is TRBV10-3; TRBD2 matches at 8 bases. The J segment lost 0 bases and the V segment lost 3 bases, leaving 7 bases of the junction unmatched. Germline-derived CDR1 and CDR2 are ENHRY and SYGVKD. The CDR3 consists of 16 residues. CDR3 DNA sequence: TGTGCCATCAGTGATACCGGGACTAGTGCCTCCTACGAGCAGTACTTC. Protein: CAISDTGTSASYEQYF.

J is TRBJ1-2 and V is TRBV2; D not certain. There are 11 residues in the CDR3. Trimming left V 10 bases short and J 6 bases short, with 12 bases between. From germline, CDR1 is SNHLY and CDR2 FYNNEI. The CDR3: CATSTANGYTF. The CDR3 nucleotides are TGTGCCACCAGCACCGCGAATGGCTACACCTTC.

V and J are TRBV5-1 and TRBJ2-7; maybe TRBD2 (5 bases). The V end lost 5 bases, the J end lost 2 bases, and 11 bases lay between the germline ends. The germline V gene has CDR1 SGHRS and CDR2 YFSETQ. The CDR3 length is 13 residues. In DNA form, the CDR3 reads TGCGCCAGCAGGGAGGCGGGTACCTACGAGCAGTACTTC. This translates into CASREAGTYEQYF.

The rearrangement uses TRBV18 and TRBJ1-1, with TRBD1 identical over 7 bases. Germline values: CDR1 KGHSH, CDR2 LQKENI. This CDR3 is built from 14 residues. The J segment lost 5 bases and the V segment lost 5 bases, leaving 8 bases of the junction unmatched. The chain's CDR3 is CASSFTGVGTEAFF. CDR3 DNA: TGTGCCAGCTCATTTACAGGGGTTGGTACTGAAGCTTTCTTT.

The chain joins TRBV7-3 to TRBJ2-3; D is ambiguous. This CDR3 contains 14 residues. V was trimmed by 4 bases and J by 1 base, leaving 9 bases between them. The germline CDR1 and CDR2 sequences are SGHTA and FQGTGA. CDR3 protein: CASSSAGGTDTQYF. CDR3 sequence (DNA): TGTGCCAGCAGCTCCGCCGGTGGCACAGATACGCAGTATTTT.

This clone has a single count. The genes are TRBV11-2 and TRBJ2-7, with 7 bases that match TRBD1. Germline trimming cut 1 base from V and 3 bases from J; bases unmatched to any gene: 6. This CDR3 is built from 15 residues. Germline values: CDR1 SGHAT, CDR2 FQNNGV. CDR3 nucleotide sequence: TGTGCCAGCAGCTTAGTGACAGGGATATTCTACGAGCAGTACTTC. This translates into CASSLVTGIFYEQYF.

The chain recombines TRBV18 with TRBJ1-6; 7 positions match TRBD1. This CDR3 contains 18 residues. With V trimmed by 3 bases and J by 0 bases, 8 bases remained unmatched. The germline V gene encodes CDR1 KGHSH and CDR2 LQKENI. The DNA for the CDR3 is TGTGCCAGCTCACCTACCCCGGGACAGAGCTCCTATAATTCACCCCTCCACTTT. Protein sequence: CASSPTPGQSSYNSPLHF. Filled out from reference TRBV18 and TRBJ1-6, the complete variable domain reads NAGVMQNPRHLVRRRGQEARLRCSPMKGHSHVYWYRQLPEEGLKFMVYLQKENIIDESGMPKERFSAEFPKEGPSILRIQQVVRGDSAAYFCASSPTPGQSSYNSPLHFGNGTRLTVT.

V usage is TRBV18 and J usage is TRBJ2-5, with 7 bases lining up with TRBD1. V dropped 3 bases and J dropped 4; count of bases not matched to a gene: 14. The germline V gene encodes CDR1 KGHSH and CDR2 LQKENI. The length of the CDR3 is 17 residues. The CDR3 nucleotides are TGTGCCAGCTCACCTTCCCACTACAGGGGCCAAGGAGAGACCCAGTACTTC. Translated: CASSPSHYRGQGETQYF.

This rearrangement joins TRBV27 to TRBJ2-1; perhaps TRBD1 as D (6 bases). The V end lost 7 bases, the J end lost 4 bases, and 17 bases lay between the germline ends. This CDR3 is built from 15 residues. Germline V gene sequence: CDR1 MNHEY, CDR2 SMNVEV (reference sequence). The CDR3 DNA reads as TGTGCCAGCACTTTTAACCCCCAGGGGTACAATGAGCAGTTCTTC. Translated: CASTFNPQGYNEQFF.

This chain joins TRBV29-1 and TRBJ1-4, with D possibly being TRBD1 (6 bases). Deletions cut 4 bases from V and 6 bases from J, with 9 bases between. Germline V gene lookup returns CDR1 SQVTM and CDR2 ANQGSEA. The CDR3 has 12 amino acids. This CDR3 reads CSVAKGDEKLFF. In nucleotides, the CDR3 is TGCAGCGTTGCGAAGGGGGATGAAAAACTGTTTTTT.

On this clone itself: Other DNA sequences in this sample translate to the same CDR3. The chain is built from TRBV5-1 and TRBJ2-5; 11 bases are a match to TRBD1. This CDR3 comprises 16 residues. The germline gives CDR1 SGHRS, CDR2 YFSETQ. Unmatched junction bases numbered 5, after V lost 4 bases and J lost 0 bases. The CDR3 region has the DNA TGCGCCAGCAGCACCGGGACAGGGGGGTACCAAGAGACCCAGTACTTC. Its translation: CASSTGTGGYQETQYF. The full variable domain, in which reference TRBV5-1 and TRBJ2-5 provide the parts outside the CDR3, is KAGVTQTPRYLIKTRGQQVTLSCSPISGHRSVSWYQQTPGQGLQFLFEYFSETQRNKGNFPGRFSGRQFSNSRSEMNVSTLELGDSALYLCASSTGTGGYQETQYFGPGTRLLVL.

The V and J genes are TRBV6-1 and TRBJ2-3, with 9 positions matching TRBD1. Germline V CDR1 and CDR2: MNHNS, SASEGT. V was clipped by 2 bases and J by 2 bases; unmatched bases: 2. The CDR3 spans 15 residues. The CDR3 DNA sequence: TGTGCCAGCAGTGAAAGGGACAGGGTCACAGATACGCAGTATTTT. Amino acids: CASSERDRVTDTQYF.

The chain is built from TRBV7-8 and TRBJ1-1; D call uncertain. There are 14 residues in the CDR3. V lost 5 bases and J lost 3, with 13 bases in between. Germline V lookup: CDR1 SGHVS, CDR2 FQNEAQ. CDR3 coding DNA: TGTGCCAGCAGCGCCCTAGGGAGGGACACTGAAGCTTTCTTT. This sequence encodes CASSALGRDTEAFF.

The genes are TRBV19 and TRBJ2-5, with a tentative D call TRBD2 (7 bases). Deletions cut 10 bases from V and 2 bases from J, with 14 bases between. Germline CDR1 reads LNHDA; CDR2 reads SQIVND (reference sequence). The CDR3 covers 13 residues. CDR3 sequence: CATKEGGQETQYF. The CDR3 nucleotides are TGTGCCACCAAGGAGGGGGGGCAAGAGACCCAGTACTTC.